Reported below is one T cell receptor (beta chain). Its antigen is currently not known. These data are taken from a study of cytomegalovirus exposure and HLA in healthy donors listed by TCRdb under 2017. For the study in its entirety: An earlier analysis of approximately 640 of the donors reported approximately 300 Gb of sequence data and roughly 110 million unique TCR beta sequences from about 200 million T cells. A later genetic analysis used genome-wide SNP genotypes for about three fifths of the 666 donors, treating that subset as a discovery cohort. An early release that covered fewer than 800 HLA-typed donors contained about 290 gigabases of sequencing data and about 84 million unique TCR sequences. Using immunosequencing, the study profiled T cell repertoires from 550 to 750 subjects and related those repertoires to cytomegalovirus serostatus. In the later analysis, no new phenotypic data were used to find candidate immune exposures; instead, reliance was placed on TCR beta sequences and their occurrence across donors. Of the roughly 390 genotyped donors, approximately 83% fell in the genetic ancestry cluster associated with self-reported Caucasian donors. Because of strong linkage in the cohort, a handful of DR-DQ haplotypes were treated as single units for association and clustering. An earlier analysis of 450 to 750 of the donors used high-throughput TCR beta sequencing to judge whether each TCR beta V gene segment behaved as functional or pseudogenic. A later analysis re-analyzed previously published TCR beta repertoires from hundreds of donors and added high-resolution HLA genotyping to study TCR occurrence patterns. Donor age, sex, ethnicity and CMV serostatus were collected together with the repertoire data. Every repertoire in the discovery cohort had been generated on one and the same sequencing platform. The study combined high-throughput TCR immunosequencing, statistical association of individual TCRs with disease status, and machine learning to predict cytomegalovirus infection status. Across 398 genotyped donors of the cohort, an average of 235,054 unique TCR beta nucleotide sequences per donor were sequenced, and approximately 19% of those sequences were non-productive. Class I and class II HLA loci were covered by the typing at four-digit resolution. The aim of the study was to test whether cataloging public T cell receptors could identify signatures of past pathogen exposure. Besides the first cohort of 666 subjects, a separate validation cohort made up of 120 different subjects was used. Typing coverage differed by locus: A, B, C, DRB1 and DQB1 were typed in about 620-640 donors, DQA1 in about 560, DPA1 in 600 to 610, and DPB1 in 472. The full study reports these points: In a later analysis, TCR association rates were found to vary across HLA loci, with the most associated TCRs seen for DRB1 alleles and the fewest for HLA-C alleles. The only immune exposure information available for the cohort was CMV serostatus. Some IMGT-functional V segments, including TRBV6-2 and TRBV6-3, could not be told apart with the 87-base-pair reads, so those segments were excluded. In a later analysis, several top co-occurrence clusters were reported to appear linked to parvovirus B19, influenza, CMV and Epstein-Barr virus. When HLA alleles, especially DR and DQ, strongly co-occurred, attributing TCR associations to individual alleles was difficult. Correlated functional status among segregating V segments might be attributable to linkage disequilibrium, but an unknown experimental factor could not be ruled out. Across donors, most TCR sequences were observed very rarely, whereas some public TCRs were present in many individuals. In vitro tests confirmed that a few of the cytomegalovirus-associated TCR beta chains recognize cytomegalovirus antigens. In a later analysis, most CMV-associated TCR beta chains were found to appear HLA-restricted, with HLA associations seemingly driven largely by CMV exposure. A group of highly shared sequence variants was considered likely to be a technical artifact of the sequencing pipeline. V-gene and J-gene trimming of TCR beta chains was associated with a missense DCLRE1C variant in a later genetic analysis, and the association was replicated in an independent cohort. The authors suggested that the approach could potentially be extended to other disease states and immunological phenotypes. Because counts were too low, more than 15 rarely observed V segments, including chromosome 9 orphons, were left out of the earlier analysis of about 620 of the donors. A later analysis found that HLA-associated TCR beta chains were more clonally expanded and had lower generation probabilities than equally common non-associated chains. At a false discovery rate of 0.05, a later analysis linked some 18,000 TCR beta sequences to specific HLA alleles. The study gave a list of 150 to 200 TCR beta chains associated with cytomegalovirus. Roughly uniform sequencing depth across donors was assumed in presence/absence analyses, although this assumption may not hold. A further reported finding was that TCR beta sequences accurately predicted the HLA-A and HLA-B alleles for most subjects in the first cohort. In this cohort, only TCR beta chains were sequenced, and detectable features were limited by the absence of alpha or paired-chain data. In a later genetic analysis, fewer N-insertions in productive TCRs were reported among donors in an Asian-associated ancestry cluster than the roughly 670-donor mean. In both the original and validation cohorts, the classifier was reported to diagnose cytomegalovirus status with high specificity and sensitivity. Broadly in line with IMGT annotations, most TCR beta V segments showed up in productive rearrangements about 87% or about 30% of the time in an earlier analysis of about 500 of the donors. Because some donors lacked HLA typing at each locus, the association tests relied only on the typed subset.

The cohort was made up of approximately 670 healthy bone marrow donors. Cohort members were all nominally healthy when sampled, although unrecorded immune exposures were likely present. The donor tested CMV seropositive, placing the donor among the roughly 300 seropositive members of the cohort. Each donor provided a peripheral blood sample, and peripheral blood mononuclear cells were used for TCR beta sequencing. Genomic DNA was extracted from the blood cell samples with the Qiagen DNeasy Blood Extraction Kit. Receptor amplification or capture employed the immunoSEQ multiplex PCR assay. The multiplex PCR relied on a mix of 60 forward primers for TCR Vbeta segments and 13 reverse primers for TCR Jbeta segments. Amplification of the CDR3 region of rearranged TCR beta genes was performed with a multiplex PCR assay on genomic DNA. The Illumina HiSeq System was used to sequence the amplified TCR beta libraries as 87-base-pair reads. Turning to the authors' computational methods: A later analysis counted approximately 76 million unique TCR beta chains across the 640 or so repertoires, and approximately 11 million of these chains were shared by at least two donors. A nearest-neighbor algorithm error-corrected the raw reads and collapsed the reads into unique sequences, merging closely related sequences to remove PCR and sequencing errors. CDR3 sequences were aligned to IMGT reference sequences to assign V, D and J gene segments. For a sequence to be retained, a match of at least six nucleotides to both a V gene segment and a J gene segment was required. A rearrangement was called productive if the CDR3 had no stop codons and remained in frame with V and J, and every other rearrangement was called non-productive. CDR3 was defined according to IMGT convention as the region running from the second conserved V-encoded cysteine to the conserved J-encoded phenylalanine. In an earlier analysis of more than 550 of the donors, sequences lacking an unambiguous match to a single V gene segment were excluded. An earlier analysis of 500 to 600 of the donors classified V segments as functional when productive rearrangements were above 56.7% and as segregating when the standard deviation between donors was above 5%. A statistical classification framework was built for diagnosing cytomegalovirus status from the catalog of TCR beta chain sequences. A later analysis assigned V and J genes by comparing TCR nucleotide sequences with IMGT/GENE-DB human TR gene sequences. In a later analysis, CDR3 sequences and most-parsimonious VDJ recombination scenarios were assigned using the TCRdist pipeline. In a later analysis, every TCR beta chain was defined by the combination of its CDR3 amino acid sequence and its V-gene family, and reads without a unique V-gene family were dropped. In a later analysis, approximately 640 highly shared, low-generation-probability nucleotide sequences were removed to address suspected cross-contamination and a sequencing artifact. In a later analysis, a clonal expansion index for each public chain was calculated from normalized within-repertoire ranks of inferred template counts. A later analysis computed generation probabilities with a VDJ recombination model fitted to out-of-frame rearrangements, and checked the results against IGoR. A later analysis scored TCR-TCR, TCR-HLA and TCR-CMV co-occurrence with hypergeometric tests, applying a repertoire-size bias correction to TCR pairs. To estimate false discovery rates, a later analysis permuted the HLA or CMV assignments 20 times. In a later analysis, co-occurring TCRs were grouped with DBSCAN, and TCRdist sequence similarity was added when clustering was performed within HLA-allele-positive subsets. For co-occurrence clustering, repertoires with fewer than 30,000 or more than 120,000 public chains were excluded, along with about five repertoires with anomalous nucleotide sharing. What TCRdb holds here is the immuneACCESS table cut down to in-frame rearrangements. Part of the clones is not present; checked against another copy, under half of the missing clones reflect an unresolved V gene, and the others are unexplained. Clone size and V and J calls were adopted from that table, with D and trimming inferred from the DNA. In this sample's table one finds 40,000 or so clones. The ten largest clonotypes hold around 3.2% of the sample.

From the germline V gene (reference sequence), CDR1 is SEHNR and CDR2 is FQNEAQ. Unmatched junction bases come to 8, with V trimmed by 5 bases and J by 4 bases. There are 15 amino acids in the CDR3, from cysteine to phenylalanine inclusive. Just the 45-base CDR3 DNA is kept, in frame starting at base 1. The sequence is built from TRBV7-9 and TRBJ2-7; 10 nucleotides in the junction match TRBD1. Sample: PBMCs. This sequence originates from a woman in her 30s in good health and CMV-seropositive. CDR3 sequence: CASSLRDRGRYEQYF. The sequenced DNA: TGTGCCAGCAGCCTCCGGGACAGGGGAAGGTACGAGCAGTACTTC.